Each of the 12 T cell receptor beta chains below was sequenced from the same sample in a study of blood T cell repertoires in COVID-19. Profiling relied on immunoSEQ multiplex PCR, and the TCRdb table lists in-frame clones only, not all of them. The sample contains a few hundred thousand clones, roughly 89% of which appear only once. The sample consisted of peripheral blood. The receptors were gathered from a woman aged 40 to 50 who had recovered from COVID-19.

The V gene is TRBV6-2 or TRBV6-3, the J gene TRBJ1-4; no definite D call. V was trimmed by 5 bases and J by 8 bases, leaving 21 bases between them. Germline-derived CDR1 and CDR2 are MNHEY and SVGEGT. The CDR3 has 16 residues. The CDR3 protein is CASSSGRAGLREKLFF. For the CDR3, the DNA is TGTGCCAGCAGTAGTGGCCGCGCCGGACTTCGGGAAAAACTGTTTTTT.

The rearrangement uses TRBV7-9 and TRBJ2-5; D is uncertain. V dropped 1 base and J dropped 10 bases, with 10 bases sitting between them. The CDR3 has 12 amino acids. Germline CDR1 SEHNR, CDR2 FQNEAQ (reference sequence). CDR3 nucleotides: TGTGCCAGCAGCTTAGGCCCGGGTAACCAGTACTTC. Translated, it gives CASSLGPGNQYF. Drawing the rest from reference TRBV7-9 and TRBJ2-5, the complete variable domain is DTGVSQNPRHKITKRGQNVTFRCDPISEHNRLYWYRQTLGQGPEFLTYFQNEAQLEKSRLLSDRFSAERPKGSFSTLEIQRTEQGDSAMYLCASSLGPGNQYFGPGTRLLVL.

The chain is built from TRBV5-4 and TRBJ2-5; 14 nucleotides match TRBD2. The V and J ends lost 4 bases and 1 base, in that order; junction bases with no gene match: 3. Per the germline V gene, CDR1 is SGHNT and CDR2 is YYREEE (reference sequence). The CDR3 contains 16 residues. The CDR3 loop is CASSPGLAGGQETQYF. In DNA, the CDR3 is TGTGCCAGCAGCCCAGGACTAGCGGGGGGCCAAGAGACCCAGTACTTC.

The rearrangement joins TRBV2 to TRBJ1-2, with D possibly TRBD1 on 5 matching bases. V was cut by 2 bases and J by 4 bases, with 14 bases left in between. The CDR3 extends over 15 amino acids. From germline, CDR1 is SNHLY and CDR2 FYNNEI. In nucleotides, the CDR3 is TGTGCCAGCAGTGAATTGGGCGGGGGAGGCTATGGCTACACCTTC. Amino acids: CASSELGGGGYGYTF. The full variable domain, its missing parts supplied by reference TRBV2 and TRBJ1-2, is EPEVTQTPSHQVTQMGQEVILRCVPISNHLYFYWYRQILGQKVEFLVSFYNNEISEKSEIFDDQFSVERPDGSNFTLKIRSTKLEDSAMYFCASSELGGGGYGYTFGSGTRLTVV.

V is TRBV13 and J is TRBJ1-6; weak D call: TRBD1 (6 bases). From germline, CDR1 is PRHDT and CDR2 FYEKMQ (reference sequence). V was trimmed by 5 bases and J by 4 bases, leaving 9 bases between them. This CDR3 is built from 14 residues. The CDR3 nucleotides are TGTGCCAGCAGCATCGGACAGTATAATTCACCCCTCCACTTT. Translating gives CASSIGQYNSPLHF.

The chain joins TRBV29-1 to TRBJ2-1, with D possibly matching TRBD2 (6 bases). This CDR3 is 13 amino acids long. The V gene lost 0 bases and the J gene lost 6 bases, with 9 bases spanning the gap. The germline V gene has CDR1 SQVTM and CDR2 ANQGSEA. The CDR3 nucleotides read TGCAGCGTTGAAGAGCGGGGAGGCAATGAGCAGTTCTTC. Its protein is CSVEERGGNEQFF.

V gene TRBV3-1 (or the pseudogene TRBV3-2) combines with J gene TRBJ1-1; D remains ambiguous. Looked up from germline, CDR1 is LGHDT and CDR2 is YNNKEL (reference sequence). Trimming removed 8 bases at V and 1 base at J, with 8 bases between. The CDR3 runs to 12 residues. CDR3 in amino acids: CASGRANTEAFF. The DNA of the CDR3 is TGTGCCAGCGGCCGGGCGAACACTGAAGCTTTCTTT.

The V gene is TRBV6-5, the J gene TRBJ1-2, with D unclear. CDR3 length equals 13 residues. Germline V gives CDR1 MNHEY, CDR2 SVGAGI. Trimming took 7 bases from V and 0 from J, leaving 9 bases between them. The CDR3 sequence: CASTGAANYGYTF. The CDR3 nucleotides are TGTGCCAGCACCGGAGCAGCTAACTATGGCTACACCTTC.

The CDR3 here is CASSLGGRTATDTQYF. The CDR3 DNA is TGCGCCAGCAGCTTGGGGGGGCGGACCGCCACAGATACGCAGTATTTT. The chain employs TRBV5-1 and TRBJ2-3; a weak D match, TRBD1 (6 bases). The CDR3 extends over 16 amino acids. Per the germline V gene, CDR1 is SGHRS and CDR2 is YFSETQ. Deletions cut 0 bases from V and 2 bases from J, with 13 bases between. The full variable domain, its missing parts supplied by reference TRBV5-1 and TRBJ2-3, is KAGVTQTPRYLIKTRGQQVTLSCSPISGHRSVSWYQQTPGQGLQFLFEYFSETQRNKGNFPGRFSGRQFSNSRSEMNVSTLELGDSALYLCASSLGGRTATDTQYFGPGTRLTVL.

CDR3 in amino acids: CASRYSSYEQYF. The CDR3 region has the DNA TGTGCCAGCAGATACAGCTCCTACGAGCAGTACTTC. The rearrangement links TRBV7-9 to TRBJ2-7; D is ambiguous. The V gene's germline CDR1 is SEHNR and CDR2 FQNEAQ (reference sequence). The CDR3 runs to 12 residues. Trimming removed 6 bases from V and 0 bases from J, with 6 bases in between.

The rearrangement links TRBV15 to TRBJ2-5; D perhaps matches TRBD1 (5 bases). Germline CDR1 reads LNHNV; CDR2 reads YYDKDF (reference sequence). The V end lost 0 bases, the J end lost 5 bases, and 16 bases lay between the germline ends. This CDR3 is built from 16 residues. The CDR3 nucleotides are TGTGCCACCAGCAGAGATTCCAGGGCGACTCCTGAGACCCAGTACTTC. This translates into CATSRDSRATPETQYF.

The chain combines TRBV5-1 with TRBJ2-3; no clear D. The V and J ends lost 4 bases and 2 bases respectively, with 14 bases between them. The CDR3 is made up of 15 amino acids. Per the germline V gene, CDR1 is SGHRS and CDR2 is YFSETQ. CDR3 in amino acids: CASSQAPPNTDTQYF. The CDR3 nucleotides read TGCGCCAGCAGCCAGGCACCACCCAACACAGATACGCAGTATTTT. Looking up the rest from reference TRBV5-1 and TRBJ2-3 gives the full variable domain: KAGVTQTPRYLIKTRGQQVTLSCSPISGHRSVSWYQQTPGQGLQFLFEYFSETQRNKGNFPGRFSGRQFSNSRSEMNVSTLELGDSALYLCASSQAPPNTDTQYFGPGTRLTVL.